This entry features one T cell receptor (beta chain) sequence. Its antigen remains unidentified. The record originates from a study of CD8+ T cells in alopecia areata. Turning to the study itself: Severity in treated patients was scored by percentage of scalp area affected. Notes on the study in general: For lesional scalp, especially alopecia totalis/universalis, clonality was higher than in normal scalp. Scalp samples also contribute reads from the resident alphabeta T cells found in normal skin.

The treatment is: oral pan-JAK inhibitor, 5-10 mg twice daily. V was pared by 4 bases and J by 3 bases, with 9 bases between. Germline CDR1 SQVTM, CDR2 ANQGSEA. The CDR3 length is 13 residues. Once RNA had been extracted, it was reverse transcribed into cDNA to act as the sequencing template. Clones were read by immunoSEQ multiplex PCR, and TCRdb kept only the in-frame ones, dropping some. Among under 250,000 clones listed, less than 75% were seen once. J is TRBJ1-4 and V is TRBV29-1, with D uncertain. This clonotype was obtained from a human donor with alopecia areata. Sequencing was performed on CD4+ T cells sorted from blood, taken at week 4, from a patient treated with tofacitinib. The CDR3 loop is CSVAGAANEKLFF. The CDR3, as DNA: TGCAGCGTTGCCGGTGCGGCTAATGAAAAACTGTTTTTT.